Listed here is a single TCR beta chain. These data are taken from a study of cytomegalovirus exposure and HLA in healthy donors. The CDR3 spans 12 residues. Germline values: CDR1 MNHEY, CDR2 SMNVEV (reference sequence). Trimming stripped 4 bases from V and 4 bases from J, with 4 bases between. The PCR used 60 Vbeta and 13 Jbeta primers. The assay was immunoSEQ multiplex PCR, and TCRdb's table has in-frame clones only and misses some. The sample shows some 150,000 clones, around 79% of them seen only once. The TCR originated in a man aged 35 to 55 in good health and CMV-seronegative. Sequences were obtained from PBMCs. The chain links TRBV27 to TRBJ2-2; D is ambiguous. The CDR3 sequence: CASSWSTGELFF. As DNA, the CDR3 is TGTGCCAGCAGTTGGAGCACCGGGGAGCTGTTTTTT.